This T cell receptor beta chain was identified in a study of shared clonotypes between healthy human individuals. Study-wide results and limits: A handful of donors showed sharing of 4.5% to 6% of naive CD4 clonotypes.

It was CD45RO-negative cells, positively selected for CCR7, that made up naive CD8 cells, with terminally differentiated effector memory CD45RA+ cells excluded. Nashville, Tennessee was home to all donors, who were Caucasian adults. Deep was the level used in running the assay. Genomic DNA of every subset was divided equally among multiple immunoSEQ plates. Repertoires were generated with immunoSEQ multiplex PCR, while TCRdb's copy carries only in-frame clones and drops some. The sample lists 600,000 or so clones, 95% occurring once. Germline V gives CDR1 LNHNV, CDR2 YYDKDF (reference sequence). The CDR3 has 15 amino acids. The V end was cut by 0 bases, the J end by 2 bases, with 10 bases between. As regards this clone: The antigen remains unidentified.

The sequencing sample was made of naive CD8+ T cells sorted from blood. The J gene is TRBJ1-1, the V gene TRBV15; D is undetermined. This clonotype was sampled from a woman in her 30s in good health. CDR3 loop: CATSRDDPINTEAFF. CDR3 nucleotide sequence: TGTGCCACCAGCAGAGACGACCCAATCAACACTGAAGCTTTCTTT.